This T cell receptor (beta chain) came from a study of T cell repertoires in cytomegalovirus infection (dated by TCRdb to about 2019). Concerning the study at large: Because public TCR beta signatures pointed to carriage of CMV infection together with the matching HLA type, the HLA type of each donor mattered for the analysis.

CDR1 is given as SEHNR and CDR2 as FQNEAQ, both from the germline V gene (reference sequence). The trim is 4 bases for V and 3 bases for J, with a gap of 22 bases between the germline ends. From the cysteine through the phenylalanine, the CDR3 covers 17 amino acids. The CDR3 DNA has 51 bases and is translated from base 1. This clonotype came up many times. Its antigen target is currently unknown. No clone much larger than this one lies a single base away; base qualities are absent. Instrument used: Illumina HiSeq 1500. TCRdb reanalyzed the raw reads on its own, using fastp at Q25 for trimming and MiXCR for clone calling, and kept in-frame beta chains. Entries that share a CDR3 protein sequence are merged under the most common genes and DNA. In all, the sample holds approximately 550,000 distinct CDR3 sequences, and about 17% of those were seen once. The top ten clones comprise 20% to 30% of the sample.

The paper as a whole reports these results and caveats: Carriers of CMV infection plus the relevant HLA type were discriminated by the cumulative frequency of public TCR beta family members in the study cohort and in an independent roughly 370-donor cohort. The ex vivo response was dominated by HLA-C-restricted CMV-specific TCR beta clonotypes, which also provided the single most frequent clonotype in two of eight donors.

The chain joins TRBV7-9 to TRBJ2-7, and perhaps TRBD1 as D gene, on 6 matching bases. The sequencing sample was made of CD8+ T cells from PBMCs. The TCR comes from a human donor in good health (CMV status not recorded). Some clones in this sample may be carry-over from other donors' samples. The DNA sequence reads TGTGCCAGCAGCTCGCGCGCGACCGGGACAATGGACTACGAGCAGTACTTC. Translated, it reads CASSSRATGTMDYEQYF.